This TCR beta chain derives from a study of cytomegalovirus exposure and HLA in healthy donors. Trimming pared 4 bases from V and 3 bases from J, leaving 16 bases between. The germline V gene has CDR1 SGHTA and CDR2 FQGNSA. The CDR3 runs to 16 residues. 13 Jbeta primers and 60 Vbeta primers were used for the PCR. The table came from immunoSEQ multiplex PCR; TCRdb's copy has only in-frame clones and leaves some out. The sample records approximately 140,000 clones, about four fifths being singletons. General study points: Listed as cytomegalovirus-associated were 150 or so TCR beta chains.

With respect to this clone: Its target is unknown.

Sequences were obtained from PBMCs. This chain links TRBV7-2 with TRBJ2-1; the D gene is possibly TRBD2 (5 bases). This TCR came from a man aged 40-50 years in good health and CMV-seropositive. The CDR3 sequence is CASSSRTGSFYNEQFF. The CDR3 bases are TGTGCCAGCAGCTCCCGGACTGGATCCTTCTACAATGAGCAGTTCTTC. Using reference TRBV7-2 and TRBJ2-1 for the parts outside the CDR3, the full variable domain is GAGVSQSPSNKVTEKGKDVELRCDPISGHTALYWYRQSLGQGLEFLIYFQGNSAPDKSGLPSDRFSAERTGGSVSTLTIQRTQQEDSAVYLCASSSRTGSFYNEQFFGPGTRLTVL.